What follows are 21 T cell receptor beta chains derived from one specimen sequenced in a study of blood T cell repertoires in COVID-19. Clones were read by immunoSEQ multiplex PCR, and TCRdb kept only the in-frame ones, dropping some. The table includes 63,000 or so clones, 86% detected once. Sequenced input: peripheral blood. The receptors here all came from a man aged 65 to 79 with active COVID-19.

This sequence joins TRBV4-3 and TRBJ2-7; possible D gene TRBD1, 7 bases. V lost 0 bases and J lost 5, with 17 bases in between. The V gene's germline CDR1 is LGHNA and CDR2 YSLEER. This CDR3 contains 16 residues. The CDR3 loop reads CASSQDRAGGSDEQYF. The CDR3 nucleotides read TGCGCCAGCAGCCAAGATCGGGCAGGGGGGTCCGACGAGCAGTACTTC.

V gene TRBV19 combines with J gene TRBJ1-5; 10 bases align to TRBD1. Germline V gene lookup returns CDR1 LNHDA and CDR2 SQIVND (reference sequence). Trimming removed 1 base from V and 0 bases from J; junction bases left unmatched: 9. This CDR3 comprises 19 residues. DNA of the CDR3: TGTGCCAGTAGTATAGTCGGGACAGGGGACCTATATAGCAATCAGCCCCAGCATTTT. Amino acid sequence: CASSIVGTGDLYSNQPQHF. Using reference TRBV19 and TRBJ1-5 for the parts outside the CDR3, the full variable domain is DGGITQSPKYLFRKEGQNVTLSCEQNLNHDAMYWYRQDPGQGLRLIYYSQIVNDFQKGDIAEGYSVSREKKESFPLTVTSAQKNPTAFYLCASSIVGTGDLYSNQPQHFGDGTRLSIL.

This sequence joins TRBV30 and TRBJ1-6; 7 positions agree with TRBD1. CDR3 length: 14 residues. The V segment lost 7 bases and the J segment 4 bases; nucleotides outside the gene matches: 7. Per the germline V gene, CDR1 is GTSNPN and CDR2 is SVGIG (reference sequence). The CDR3 sequence is CASRGTDYNSPLHF. The CDR3 region has the DNA TGTGCCTCCCGCGGGACAGATTATAATTCACCCCTCCACTTT.

The chain's CDR3 is CASSGGAGKETQYF. CDR3 in DNA: TGTGCCAGCAGTGGAGGGGCGGGGAAAGAGACCCAGTACTTC. V is TRBV5-5 and J is TRBJ2-5, with D tentatively TRBD2 (6 bases). The CDR3 is made up of 14 amino acids. Per germline, CDR1 SGHKS and CDR2 YYEKEE (reference sequence). Trimming removed 5 bases at V and 3 bases at J, with 14 bases between.

The chain links TRBV28 to TRBJ2-1, with unresolved D. Trimming pared 8 bases from V and 3 bases from J, leaving 8 bases between. The germline V gene has CDR1 MDHEN and CDR2 SYDVKM. The CDR3 extends over 12 amino acids. The CDR3 nucleotides are TGTGCCAGCTTGGCGGACTACAATGAGCAGTTCTTC. Translated: CASLADYNEQFF.

This clone has just one count. The junction differs from germline at one of its ends, possibly a read error. This rearrangement joins TRBV18 to TRBJ1-1, with D perhaps matching TRBD1 (5 bases). The CDR3 length is 10 residues. The V gene's germline CDR1 is KGHSH and CDR2 LQKENI. CDR3 coding DNA: TGTGCCAGCTCACCACCGGGTGGGGCCTTT. It is translated as CASSPPGGAF.

V and J are TRBV19 and TRBJ2-1, with 8 bases fitting TRBD2. After removal of 6 bases from V and 0 bases from J, the junction contained 7 bases not matched to a gene. The CDR3 runs to 16 residues. The V gene's germline CDR1 is LNHDA and CDR2 SQIVND (reference sequence). The CDR3: CASRGVAGRSYNEQFF. As DNA, the CDR3 is TGTGCCAGTAGGGGAGTAGCGGGACGCTCCTACAATGAGCAGTTCTTC.

V is TRBV28 and J is TRBJ1-1; D perhaps matches TRBD1 (6 bases). There are 15 residues in the CDR3. Germline V gene lookup returns CDR1 MDHEN and CDR2 SYDVKM. V was trimmed by 6 bases and J by 8 bases, leaving 22 bases between them. Here the CDR3 reads CASSLGGGRGSEAFF. In DNA form, the CDR3 reads TGTGCCAGCAGCCTAGGGGGTGGCAGGGGCTCCGAAGCTTTCTTT. Full variable domain (remainder filled in from reference TRBV28 and TRBJ1-1): DVKVTQSSRYLVKRTGEKVFLECVQDMDHENMFWYRQDPGLGLRLIYFSYDVKMKEKGDIPEGYSVSREKKERFSLILESASTNQTSMYLCASSLGGGRGSEAFFGQGTRLTVV.

The chain combines TRBV5-6 with TRBJ2-3; TRBD1 aligns across 10 bases. CDR3 length equals 16 residues. From germline, CDR1 is SGHDT and CDR2 YYEEEE. V was pared by 4 bases and J by 8 bases, with 13 bases of the junction left unmatched. The DNA of the CDR3 is TGTGCCAGCAGCGGGACCGGGACAGGGGATGAGGGTACGCAGTATTTT. The encoded protein is CASSGTGTGDEGTQYF.

This chain joins TRBV10-3 and TRBJ2-1, with TRBD2 matching over 7 bases. V lost 3 bases to trimming and J lost 8 bases; unmatched junction nucleotides: 13. Per germline, CDR1 ENHRY and CDR2 SYGVKD. The CDR3 is 16 amino acids. CDR3 sequence (DNA): TGTGCCATCAGTGAACAAATGGGGGGGGGAGTGGATGAGCAGTTCTTC. It yields the protein CAISEQMGGGVDEQFF.

This chain connects TRBV10-1 to TRBJ2-4; D gene unclear. Germline V gene sequence: CDR1 WNHNN, CDR2 SYGVQD (reference sequence). Trimming shortened V by 8 bases and J by 8 bases, and 22 bases separated the two germline ends. The CDR3 contains 15 residues. CDR3 nucleotide sequence: TGCGCCAGCCAAATACCTAGGCTATACTCGGACATTCAGTACTTC. Translated, it gives CASQIPRLYSDIQYF.

The chain has TRBV5-6 and TRBJ2-7; 7 positions match TRBD2. Germline-derived CDR1 and CDR2 are SGHDT and YYEEEE. The V gene end was trimmed by 3 bases and the J gene end by 2 bases; junction bases not matched to a gene: 8. This CDR3 comprises 15 residues. The DNA of the CDR3 is TGTGCCAGCAGCTATGGCGGGGGACGGGCCTACGAGCAGTACTTC. Its translation is CASSYGGGRAYEQYF. Based on the CDR3 plus reference TRBV5-6 and TRBJ2-7, the full variable domain is DAGVTQSPTHLIKTRGQQVTLRCSPKSGHDTVSWYQQALGQGPQFIFQYYEEEERQRGNFPDRFSGHQFPNYSSELNVNALLLGDSALYLCASSYGGGRAYEQYFGPGTRLTVT.

This clone was seen a few times. The chain carries TRBV5-4 and TRBJ1-1, with TRBD1 as a possible D gene (6 bases). The CDR3 is 13 residues long. Germline assignment: CDR1 SGHNT and CDR2 YYREEE (reference sequence). Trimming left V 3 bases short and J 3 bases short, with 9 bases between. CDR3 protein: CASSSTGYTEAFF. The CDR3 DNA reads as TGTGCCAGCAGCTCTACAGGGTACACTGAAGCTTTCTTT.

The chain couples TRBV24-1 to TRBJ2-5; TRBD1 matches 11 bases. Trimming took 9 bases from V and 5 from J; bases not matched to a gene: 13. CDR1 is KGHDR, CDR2 SFDVKD, per germline. CDR3 length: 16 residues. The CDR3, as DNA: TGTGCCACCCAGGTCGGGACAGGGGGGATTATGGAGACCCAGTACTTC. Residues: CATQVGTGGIMETQYF.

The CDR3 DNA follows: TGCGCCAGCAGCTTGGCCGGTGACAGGGGGGGCTATGGCTACACCTTC. It translates to CASSLAGDRGGYGYTF. This chain connects TRBV5-1 to TRBJ1-2, with TRBD1 matching over 9 bases. Germline assignment: CDR1 SGHRS and CDR2 YFSETQ. V shed 0 bases and J 4 bases; nucleotides not matched to a gene: 7. There are 16 residues in the CDR3.

The CDR3, as DNA: TGTGCCTGGAGTGTACGGGGGAAAGGGCAGCCCCAGCATTTT. Translating it yields CAWSVRGKGQPQHF. V gene TRBV30 combines with J gene TRBJ1-5, with D possibly TRBD1 on 5 matching bases. Germline CDR1 reads GTSNPN; CDR2 reads SVGIG (reference sequence). This CDR3 region has 14 residues. Trimming shortened V by 0 bases and J by 7 bases, and 13 bases separated the two germline ends.

The chain carries TRBV14 and TRBJ1-2, with D perhaps TRBD1 (5 bases). V was clipped by 4 bases and J by 8 bases, with 14 bases between them. The CDR3 length is 13 residues. Germline loops: CDR1 SGHDN, CDR2 FVKESK. The CDR3 is CASSRGRASGYTF. The CDR3 DNA follows: TGTGCCAGCAGCCGGGGCAGGGCAAGCGGCTACACCTTC.

The count of this clone is one. The chain has TRBV7-9 and TRBJ1-5; 8 bases line up with TRBD1. The CDR3 runs to 15 residues. From germline, CDR1 is SEHNR and CDR2 FQNEAQ (reference sequence). V was pared by 7 bases and J by 2 bases, with 7 bases of the junction left unmatched. The chain's CDR3 is CASTNSDRGNQPQHF. CDR3 bases: TGTGCCAGCACCAATTCGGACAGGGGCAATCAGCCCCAGCATTTT.

The chain combines TRBV11-2 with TRBJ1-5; D might be TRBD1 (5 bases). CDR3 size: 13 residues. The V end was cut by 5 bases, the J end by 6 bases, with 11 bases between. The germline gives CDR1 SGHAT, CDR2 FQNNGV. The CDR3 loop is CASSLGPVQPQHF. The DNA for the CDR3 is TGTGCCAGCAGCCTGGGGCCCGTTCAGCCCCAGCATTTT.

The chain combines TRBV6-2 or TRBV6-3 with TRBJ2-3; 7 bases align to TRBD2. The germline V gene has CDR1 MNHEY and CDR2 SVGEGT. There are 16 residues in the CDR3. J gave up 4 bases and V 0 bases, and 7 bases lay outside the gene matches. CDR3 amino acids: CASSYSGGSVADTQYF. CDR3 DNA sequence: TGTGCCAGCAGTTACTCCGGCGGGAGTGTCGCAGATACGCAGTATTTT.

J is TRBJ2-7 and V is TRBV7-8, with 13 bases that match TRBD2. V lost 1 base, J lost 1 base, and 4 bases stayed unmatched. Germline V lookup: CDR1 SGHVS, CDR2 FQNEAQ. The CDR3 has 17 amino acids. CDR3 loop: CASSLVRTSGSSYEQYF. For the CDR3, the DNA is TGTGCCAGCAGCTTAGTTAGGACTAGCGGGAGTTCCTACGAGCAGTACTTC. The full variable domain, with the rest looked up from reference TRBV7-8 and TRBJ2-7, is GAGVSQSPRYKVAKRGQDVALRCDPISGHVSLFWYQQALGQGPEFLTYFQNEAQLDKSGLPSDRFFAERPEGSVSTLKIQRTQQEDSAVYLCASSLVRTSGSSYEQYFGPGTRLTVT.